These T cell receptor beta chains were read from a single sample in a study of identical twins. TCRdb reanalysed the 5' RACE reads using MiXCR and keeps one entry per CDR3 protein. The table shows 210,000 or so distinct CDR3 sequences, with approximately 15% occurring only once. The same sample was also studied in work on T cells expressing NK-cell markers.

The sequenced material came from CD8+ T cells sorted from blood. The receptors originated from a woman aged 18 to 35 in good health. The CDR3 runs from the conserved cysteine through the conserved F or W. The order of the fields is V gene, D gene, clone size, J gene, CDR3 protein, CDR3 DNA. D genes are given only for firm matches. Clone size is stated in some rows and not others, as once, few, many or a class when expanded.

TRBV7-2	NA	NA	TRBJ2-3	CASSLLGSLRDTQYF	TGTGCCAGCAGCTTATTAGGATCTCTCAGGGATACGCAGTATTTT
TRBV20-1	NA	NA	TRBJ2-7	CSATGTLVVEQYF	TGCAGTGCCACCGGGACCCTCGTGGTCGAGCAGTACTTC
TRBV11-2	TRBD2	NA	TRBJ2-1	CASSPGGGLAGASYNEQFF	TGTGCCAGCAGCCCCGGAGGGGGACTAGCGGGAGCTTCCTACAATGAGCAGTTCTTC
TRBV10-2	NA	NA	TRBJ2-2	CASNNIRASTGELFF	TGCGCCAGCAACAACATTAGGGCTTCCACCGGGGAGCTGTTTTTT
TRBV6-1	TRBD2	few	TRBJ2-1	CASSRGLAGPYNEQFF	TGTGCCAGCAGCCGTGGACTAGCGGGACCCTACAATGAGCAGTTCTTC
TRBV6-2/TRBV6-3	TRBD2	few	TRBJ2-3	CASRKAGYTDTQYF	TGTGCCAGCAGAAAAGCGGGGTACACAGATACGCAGTATTTT
TRBV6-5	NA	many	TRBJ1-1	CASKEGVRNTEAFF	TGTGCCAGCAAGGAGGGGGTCCGGAACACTGAAGCTTTCTTT
TRBV19	NA	NA	TRBJ2-2	CASGLAKTTGELFF	TGTGCCAGTGGCCTAGCGAAAACCACCGGGGAGCTGTTTTTT
TRBV5-1	TRBD1	NA	TRBJ2-4	CASSLVDRDSWFCVIQYF	TGCGCCAGCAGCTTGGTGGACAGGGATAGTTGGTTTTGCGTCATTCAGTACTTC
TRBV24-1	NA	few	TRBJ2-5	CATSDAGTSEETQYF	TGTGCCACCAGTGATGCGGGGACGAGTGAAGAGACCCAGTACTTC
TRBV12-3/TRBV12-4	NA	few	TRBJ2-1	CASSFGDRTNEQFF	TGTGCCAGCAGTTTTGGCGACCGTACCAATGAGCAGTTCTTC
TRBV4-2	NA	NA	TRBJ2-7	CASSFQQTQGYEQYF	TGTGCCAGCAGCTTTCAGCAAACGCAGGGATACGAGCAGTACTTC
TRBV13	NA	NA	TRBJ1-2	CASSLGRDGNYGYTF	TGTGCCAGCAGCTTAGGCCGGGACGGAAACTATGGCTACACCTTC
TRBV3-1	NA	few	TRBJ1-5	CASSQGMGGYQPQHF	TGTGCCAGCAGCCAAGGGATGGGGGGTTATCAGCCCCAGCATTTT
TRBV2	NA	NA	TRBJ1-2	CASSEALGSYGYTF	TGTGCCAGCAGTGAAGCGCTTGGCAGCTATGGCTACACCTTC
TRBV20-1	TRBD2	NA	TRBJ2-7	CSARVLGLVNEQYF	TGCAGTGCTAGAGTTCTTGGACTAGTGAACGAGCAGTACTTC
TRBV12-3/TRBV12-4	NA	few	TRBJ1-2	CASSFFSGDDGYTF	TGTGCCAGCAGTTTCTTCTCCGGGGACGATGGCTACACCTTC
TRBV6-5	TRBD2	few	TRBJ2-7	CASSYFPRGGGYEQYF	TGTGCCAGCAGTTACTTCCCACGGGGGGGCGGCTACGAGCAGTACTTC
TRBV3-1	TRBD1	NA	TRBJ2-7	CASSRQGRGQGDYEQYF	TGTGCCAGCAGCCGCCAGGGACGGGGACAGGGGGACTACGAGCAGTACTTC
TRBV25-1	NA	NA	TRBJ2-3	CASSVTPKGDTQYF	TGTGCCAGCAGTGTGACTCCGAAGGGGGATACGCAGTATTTT
TRBV6-2/TRBV6-3	TRBD2	NA	TRBJ2-3	CASSWGTTPTDTQYF	TGTGCCAGCAGTTGGGGGACTACTCCCACAGATACGCAGTATTTT
TRBV3-1	TRBD2	NA	TRBJ2-1	CASSQDPAGAPQWYNEQFF	TGTGCCAGCAGCCAGGATCCCGCGGGAGCCCCACAATGGTACAATGAGCAGTTCTTC
TRBV7-9	TRBD1	NA	TRBJ2-5	CASSARDSHSQETQYF	TGTGCCAGCAGCGCCCGGGACAGTCATTCCCAAGAGACCCAGTACTTC
TRBV5-1	NA	NA	TRBJ2-3	CASSFGGDTDTQYF	TGCGCCAGCAGCTTTGGGGGAGACACAGATACGCAGTATTTT
TRBV12-3/TRBV12-4	NA	few	TRBJ2-7	CASSLAASSYEQYF	TGTGCCAGCAGTTTGGCCGCCTCCTCCTACGAGCAGTACTTC
TRBV20-1	TRBD2	NA	TRBJ2-5	CSASGGLAFETQYF	TGCAGTGCTAGTGGGGGACTAGCGTTCGAGACCCAGTACTTC
TRBV9	TRBD2	few	TRBJ2-1	CASSQPSGSSYNEQFF	TGTGCCAGCAGCCAACCTAGCGGGAGCTCCTACAATGAGCAGTTCTTC